This T cell receptor beta chain appears in the sequencing data of a study of blood T cell repertoires in COVID-19. On the study more broadly: From T cells, B-cell-depleted T cells, or PBMCs came the material, which was cDNA or gDNA.

This study enrolled people aged about 18 to 100 from around 26 US geographic areas. Participants' own reports of clinical history determined their cohort assignment. In the authors' workflow: Estimates of nucleated cell counts were drawn from the amplification of reference gene primers. Here immunoSEQ multiplex PCR was the method, and the copy in TCRdb shows in-frame clones only, minus some. That table supplies the V and J calls and clone size; D and trimming were determined from the DNA. Found here are around 250,000 clones, 85% to 90% of them singletons; the top ten hold around 0.85%. This CDR3 spans 15 amino acids. Germline V gene data show CDR1 as KGHSH and CDR2 as LQKENI. Losses at the gene ends were 6 bases for V and 5 bases for J; bases not matched to a gene: 12.

The TCR originated in a man over 45 who had been exposed to COVID-19. Sequencing input: PBMCs or T cells enriched from blood (not recorded which). This chain uses TRBV18 with TRBJ1-1; 7 bases line up with TRBD1. The CDR3 bases are TGTGCCAGCTCGTCGTCCTTAAGGGGGCAAACTGAAGCTTTCTTT. Translated, it gives CASSSSLRGQTEAFF.